This T cell receptor beta chain was documented in a study of shared clonotypes between healthy human individuals. The naive CD8 population came from CD45RO-negative cells selected for CCR7, without terminally differentiated effector memory CD45RA+ cells. Clones were read by immunoSEQ multiplex PCR, and TCRdb kept only the in-frame ones, dropping some. The sample has some 2.1 million clones, 80% to 95% seen once. This clone has more than one count but fewer than ten. The V gene end was trimmed by 6 bases and the J gene end by 2 bases; junction bases not matched to a gene: 5. The CDR3 length is 15 residues. The germline V gene encodes CDR1 MNHNS and CDR2 SASEGT.

The specimen was naive CD8+ T cells from PBMCs. This TCR was recovered from a man between 18 and 35 years old in good health. Some clones in this sample may be carry-over from other donors' samples. This chain uses TRBV6-1 with TRBJ1-3, with 9 bases matching TRBD1. The CDR3 region has the DNA TGTGCCAGCAGAGTTACAGGGGGCGCTGGAAACACCATATATTTT. Amino acids: CASRVTGGAGNTIYF.